One sample yielded the 22 T cell receptor beta chains listed below, sequenced in a study of T cell repertoires in cytomegalovirus infection. TCRdb redid the calling of the reads with MiXCR, one entry per CDR3 protein. The sample includes about half a million distinct CDR3 sequences, about two fifths seen only once; the top ten take 35% to 50%. Antigens for these TCRs are unknown. The input for sequencing was cultured PBMCs, taken from culture after CMV antigen stimulation. The receptor set was obtained from a human donor in good health (CMV status not recorded). Some clones in this sample may be carry-over from other donors' samples.

This clonotype showed up just a few times. The CDR3, as DNA: TGTGCCAGCACCTTTATCGGGGCTGAAGCTTTCTTT. Its protein product is CASTFIGAEAFF. V usage is TRBV12-3 or TRBV12-4 and J usage is TRBJ1-1; no clear D. The CDR3 loop spans 12 amino acids. Trimming removed 7 bases from V and 6 bases from J, with 12 bases in between.

This clonotype has just a few counts. The J gene is TRBJ1-2, the V gene TRBV7-4; D uncertain. V was cut by 4 bases and J by 4 bases, with 13 bases left in between. The germline V gene encodes CDR1 SGHVT and CDR2 SQSDAQ. The CDR3 runs 14 residues. CDR3 region: CASSSAPSRYGYTF. The CDR3 coding sequence is TGTGCCAGCAGCTCGGCACCCAGCCGCTATGGCTACACCTTC.

The chain carries TRBV5-4 and TRBJ1-4; D perhaps matches TRBD1 (5 bases). V lost 1 base, J lost 2 bases, and 9 bases lay in between. The CDR3 has 15 amino acids. Germline CDR1 and CDR2: SGHNT and YYREEE (reference sequence). The CDR3 reads CASSLSGSTNEKLFF. For the CDR3, the DNA is TGTGCCAGCAGCTTGTCAGGGAGCACTAATGAAAAACTGTTTTTT.

The J gene is TRBJ1-2, the V gene TRBV6-2 or TRBV6-3; D unclear. This CDR3 has 15 residues. V dropped 5 bases and J dropped 5 bases, with 18 bases sitting between them. The germline V gene has CDR1 MNHEY and CDR2 SVGEGT. In nucleotides, the CDR3 is TGTGCCAGCAGTAACCAGATCCGGGCCTGGTATGGCTACACCTTC. This sequence encodes CASSNQIRAWYGYTF.

The chain carries TRBV7-2 and TRBJ2-3, with 7 bases aligning to TRBD2. V shed 4 bases and J 5 bases; nucleotides not matched to a gene: 3. The CDR3 has 13 residues. Germline lookup yields CDR1 SGHTA and CDR2 FQGNSA. The CDR3 DNA follows: TGTGCCAGCAGCTGGGAGGGGAGAGATACGCAGTATTTT. It codes for CASSWEGRDTQYF.

This clonotype was recorded a few times. This chain uses TRBV19 with TRBJ2-5; perhaps TRBD2 as D (5 bases). CDR1 LNHDA and CDR2 SQIVND come from the germline V gene (reference sequence). The ends were cut back, 9 bases at V and 4 bases at J, with 15 bases in the middle. The CDR3 covers 13 residues. The CDR3 here is CASSSSYRETQYF. DNA for the CDR3: TGTGCCAGCTCTTCTAGCTATCGAGAGACCCAGTACTTC.

The chain has TRBV19 and TRBJ2-2; D is undetermined. V lost 6 bases and J lost 1, with 6 bases in between. The CDR3 spans 13 residues. Per germline, CDR1 LNHDA and CDR2 SQIVND (reference sequence). Here the CDR3 DNA reads TGTGCCAGTAGGTCTAGGAACACCGGGGAGCTGTTTTTT. Its translation: CASRSRNTGELFF.

V gene TRBV7-9 combines with J gene TRBJ2-1; D possibly corresponds to TRBD2 (5 bases). Germline V CDR1 and CDR2: SEHNR, FQNEAQ (reference sequence). V lost 4 bases and J lost 2, with 18 bases in between. This CDR3 has 17 amino acids. CDR3 in DNA: TGTGCCAGCAGCTCGGGAAATACGTGGGCAACCTACAATGAGCAGTTCTTC. It is translated as CASSSGNTWATYNEQFF.

The J gene is TRBJ2-5, the V gene TRBV20-1; TRBD2 might be the D (5 bases). The CDR3 is 15 amino acids. From germline, CDR1 is DFQATT and CDR2 SNEGSKA (reference sequence). Between the trimmed V and J ends, which lost 1 base and 2 bases, there was a span of 14 bases. The CDR3 sequence is CSARGGNVLQETQYF. The DNA for the CDR3 is TGCAGTGCTAGAGGAGGGAACGTATTACAAGAGACCCAGTACTTC.

The chain uses TRBV20-1 and TRBJ1-2, with D perhaps TRBD1 (5 bases). The CDR3 length is 11 residues. V lost 5 bases and J 7 bases, leaving 11 bases between the germline ends. The germline V gene has CDR1 DFQATT and CDR2 SNEGSKA (reference sequence). The CDR3: CSALAGSGYTF. The CDR3 region has the DNA TGCAGTGCTCTGGCAGGGAGTGGCTACACCTTC.

A few counts support this clonotype. This rearrangement joins TRBV7-2 to TRBJ2-1; TRBD2 matches at 11 bases. V lost 5 bases to trimming and J lost 7 bases; unmatched junction nucleotides: 10. The CDR3 contains 16 residues. Germline V gene data show CDR1 as SGHTA and CDR2 as FQGNSA. In DNA form, the CDR3 reads TGTGCCAGCAGCATCCGGGGTAGCGGGGGGGTGAATGAGCAGTTCTTC. Residues: CASSIRGSGGVNEQFF.

At least ten counts were recorded for this clonotype. The chain has TRBV27 and TRBJ2-1; D might be TRBD2 (5 bases). The CDR3 consists of 13 residues. The V end was cut by 6 bases, the J end by 9 bases, with 15 bases between. CDR1 is MNHEY, CDR2 SMNVEV, per germline (reference sequence). CDR3 nucleotides: TGTGCCAGCAGCTTGAGGGTCCTCGGTGAGCAGTTCTTC. Residues: CASSLRVLGEQFF.

The chain uses TRBV7-2 and TRBJ2-5; TRBD2 matches 10 bases. The V segment lost 1 base and the J segment 4 bases; nucleotides outside the gene matches: 3. The CDR3 has 15 amino acids. CDR1 is SGHTA and CDR2 is FQGNSA in the germline V gene. CDR3 nucleotide sequence: TGTGCCAGCAGCTTAGGAGCGGGAGGGGGAGAGACCCAGTACTTC. Amino acid sequence: CASSLGAGGGETQYF.

The rearrangement links TRBV5-1 to TRBJ1-4; perhaps TRBD1 as D (6 bases). The V end lost 4 bases, the J end lost 1 base, and 11 bases lay between the germline ends. CDR3 size: 15 residues. From germline, CDR1 is SGHRS and CDR2 YFSETQ. The CDR3 DNA reads TGCGCCAGCAGCGCCCTGACAGGAACTAATGAAAAACTGTTTTTT. Translated: CASSALTGTNEKLFF.

In this sample, this clonotype turned up a few times. This rearrangement joins TRBV7-8 to TRBJ2-1; D is uncertain. V was shortened by 6 bases and J by 7 bases, with 13 bases between the two germline ends. Germline values: CDR1 SGHVS, CDR2 FQNEAQ. The CDR3 totals 13 residues. The CDR3 is CASRSSSWNEQFF. DNA of the CDR3: TGTGCCAGCAGATCTTCCTCCTGGAATGAGCAGTTCTTC.

This clonotype has a handful of counts. The chain joins TRBV11-2 to TRBJ2-3; no reliable D call. Germline V gene data show CDR1 as SGHAT and CDR2 as FQNNGV. V lost 3 bases and J 5 bases, leaving 6 bases between the germline ends. CDR3 size: 12 residues. The CDR3 protein is CASSFPEDTQYF. Here the CDR3 DNA reads TGTGCCAGCAGCTTCCCCGAAGATACGCAGTATTTT.

V usage is TRBV7-8 and J usage is TRBJ1-6, with D unclear. The CDR3 length is 15 residues. Germline loops: CDR1 SGHVS, CDR2 FQNEAQ. V lost 0 bases to trimming and J lost 8 bases, with 11 bases between them. The CDR3 loop reads CASSLASPRYSPLHF. CDR3 DNA sequence: TGTGCCAGCAGCTTAGCTTCTCCCAGGTATTCACCCCTCCACTTT.

Only a few counts were recorded for this clonotype. V usage is TRBV7-2 and J usage is TRBJ2-1, with TRBD2 matching 8 bases. Trimming at V came to 2 bases and at J to 6 bases, leaving 12 bases not matched to a gene. The germline V gene has CDR1 SGHTA and CDR2 FQGNSA. This CDR3 contains 17 residues. The CDR3 nucleotides are TGTGCCAGCAGCTTATTCGCGACTAGCGCCTGGGTCAATGAGCAGTTCTTC. Its translation: CASSLFATSAWVNEQFF.

CDR3 bases: TGCGCCAGCAGCCAAAGCGGGAGTTGGAATGAGCAGTTCTTC. The encoded protein is CASSQSGSWNEQFF. This chain joins TRBV4-1 and TRBJ2-1; the match to TRBD2 covers 8 bases. In germline, CDR1 is MGHRA, CDR2 YSYEKL. The V and J ends lost 2 bases and 7 bases, in that order; junction bases with no gene match: 4. The CDR3 extends over 14 amino acids.

The chain couples TRBV20-1 to TRBJ1-2; maybe TRBD1 (5 bases). Germline CDR1 reads DFQATT; CDR2 reads SNEGSKA (reference sequence). The CDR3 loop spans 12 amino acids. V lost 5 bases to trimming and J lost 8 bases, with 15 bases between them. The CDR3: CSAGGAVRGYTF. CDR3 in DNA: TGCAGTGCTGGGGGAGCAGTGAGAGGCTACACCTTC.

J is TRBJ1-1 and V is TRBV12-5, with a possible D match to TRBD1 (6 bases). Per germline, CDR1 LGHNT and CDR2 FRNRAP. V shed 1 base and J shed 10 bases, with 31 bases lying between them. The CDR3 length is 19 residues. CDR3 DNA: TGTGCTAGTGGTTTGGCTGGGGGCGGGGTGGGCCACGGCCCGTTTGCAGCTTTCTTT. Translating it yields CASGLAGGGVGHGPFAAFF.

The rearrangement links TRBV6-2 or TRBV6-3 to TRBJ2-7; no definite D call. The germline CDR1 and CDR2 sequences are MNHEY and SVGEGT. This CDR3 region has 13 residues. V gave up 7 bases and J gave up 3 bases, with 13 bases separating them. The CDR3 sequence is CASTNYPRYEQYF. The DNA for the CDR3 is TGTGCCAGCACCAACTACCCGCGCTACGAGCAGTACTTC.